The rows below give T cell receptor beta chains drawn from one sample of a study of cytomegalovirus exposure and HLA in healthy donors. Using immunoSEQ multiplex PCR, the repertoire was profiled, and TCRdb retains in-frame clones only, with some absent. This sample yields about 120,000 clones, of which roughly 80% are seen a single time; about 5% belongs to the top ten. Material for sequencing was PBMCs. The receptors stem from a man between 45 and 60 years old in good health and CMV-seropositive. Each CDR3 is given with its conserved first and last residue. D genes are given only for firm matches. Size values are once, few and many counts, or a class for expanded clones, and some rows have none.

abundance	v_gene	d_gene	j_gene	CDR3nt	CDR3aa
-	TRBV30	-	TRBJ2-5	TGTGCCTGGAGAGGGGGGGGGACCCAGTACTTC	CAWRGGGTQYF
-	TRBV10-3	-	TRBJ1-2	TGTGCCATCAGTCCGGACAGCCGCTATGGCTACACCTTC	CAISPDSRYGYTF
few	TRBV28	TRBD1	TRBJ1-3	TGTGCCAGCAGTAGGACAGGCTTCTCTGGAAACACCATATATTTT	CASSRTGFSGNTIYF
-	TRBV7-2	-	TRBJ2-2	TGTGCCAGCAGCCGAACTGGGACACCCTTTGCCGGGGAGCTGTTTTTT	CASSRTGTPFAGELFF
-	TRBV9	-	TRBJ1-2	TGTGCCAGCAGCCTGGGGCTAGGGATAGATGGCTACACCTTC	CASSLGLGIDGYTF
-	TRBV5-1	TRBD1	TRBJ2-3	TGCGCCAGCACCACCGGGACAGGGGGCTTGGTAGATACGCAGTATTTT	CASTTGTGGLVDTQYF
-	TRBV27	TRBD2	TRBJ2-1	TGTGCCAGCAGTCCCCCGACTAGCGGGAGGGGCAATGAGCAGTTCTTC	CASSPPTSGRGNEQFF
-	TRBV4-2	TRBD1	TRBJ2-7	TGTGCCAGCAGCCATTACGGACAGGGGAATTCCTACGAGCAGTACTTC	CASSHYGQGNSYEQYF
-	TRBV30	-	TRBJ2-6	TGTGCCAGTCCAGACTCAGGGGTTGGGGCCAACGTCCTGACTTTC	CASPDSGVGANVLTF
-	TRBV29-1	-	TRBJ2-6	TGCAGCGTTTTGAAGGGGGCTGGGGCCAACGTCCTGACTTTC	CSVLKGAGANVLTF
-	TRBV27	-	TRBJ1-6	TGTGCCAGCGCTGCCACAGGTAGCTCCTATAATTCCCCCCTCCACTTT	CASAATGSSYNSPLHF
few	TRBV2	TRBD2	TRBJ2-7	TGTGCCAGCAGTGGGGAGGGCAGGCAGAGCTCCTACGAGCAGTACTTC	CASSGEGRQSSYEQYF
-	TRBV9	-	TRBJ2-6	TGTGCCAGCAGCGTAGCGGGGTCTGGGGCCAACGTCCTGACTTTC	CASSVAGSGANVLTF
-	TRBV29-1	-	TRBJ2-7	TGCAGCGTTAAAGCAGGGTACTTCTCCGAGCAGTACTTC	CSVKAGYFSEQYF
once	TRBV7-2	TRBD1	TRBJ1-5	TGTGCCAGCAGCTCCACCGGGACAGTCAGCAATCAGCCCCAGCATTTT	CASSSTGTVSNQPQHF
few	TRBV10-3	-	TRBJ2-1	TGTGCCATCCGAGGAGACTTAAACAATGAGCAGTTCTTC	CAIRGDLNNEQFF
once	TRBV18	TRBD1	TRBJ2-2	TGTGCCAGCTCACCAAGAGGGTCGACAGGGGGCACCGGGGAGCTGTTTTTT	CASSPRGSTGGTGELFF
few	TRBV30	-	TRBJ1-2	TGTGCCTGGACCATACCGGGACTCTCGGGGGGCTACACCTTC	CAWTIPGLSGGYTF